Below are 26 T cell receptor beta chains sequenced from a single sample in a study of shared clonotypes between healthy human individuals. The data were produced by immunoSEQ multiplex PCR, yet TCRdb's version contains in-frame clones alone and is incomplete. The repertoire holds about 670,000 clones, with around 72% as singletons. The sequenced material came from memory CD4+ T cells sorted from blood. This sample's subset: CD45RA-negative fraction. All receptors come from a woman in her thirties in good health.

The gene calls are TRBV5-4 and TRBJ1-1, with a weak D call TRBD1 (6 bases). The CDR3 contains 14 residues. Germline V gene lookup returns CDR1 SGHNT and CDR2 YYREEE (reference sequence). V lost 4 bases and J 8 bases, leaving 18 bases between the germline ends. The CDR3 nucleotides read TGTGCCAGCAGCCTGGACAGAAACTCCGTCGAAGCTTTCTTT. The encoded protein is CASSLDRNSVEAFF.

V gene TRBV2 combines with J gene TRBJ2-1, with TRBD1 identical over 7 bases. Germline-derived CDR1 and CDR2 are SNHLY and FYNNEI. CDR3 length equals 12 residues. V shed 6 bases, J shed 8 bases, and the junction held 4 bases outside the gene matches. The CDR3: CASSETGYEQFF. In DNA, the CDR3 is TGTGCCAGCAGCGAGACAGGGTATGAGCAGTTCTTC.

CDR3: CASSPMAHRSSYEQYF. CDR3 in DNA: TGTGCCAGCTCCCCTATGGCCCATAGGTCCTCCTACGAGCAGTACTTC. The J gene is TRBJ2-7, the V gene TRBV18; no reliable D call. V shed 6 bases and J shed 0 bases, with 18 bases lying between them. The CDR3 has 16 amino acids. The germline CDR1 and CDR2 sequences are KGHSH and LQKENI.

The chain links TRBV2 to TRBJ2-7; no clear D. This CDR3 comprises 13 residues. Trimming took off 5 bases at V and 0 bases at J, with 8 bases between the two ends. Per germline, CDR1 SNHLY and CDR2 FYNNEI. The CDR3 sequence is CASSTVPSYEQYF. The CDR3 DNA follows: TGTGCCAGCAGTACTGTTCCCTCCTACGAGCAGTACTTC.

The V call is TRBV5-6, the J call TRBJ1-4, with 7 bases lining up with TRBD1. Germline CDR1 reads SGHDT; CDR2 reads YYEEEE. V shed 4 bases and J 6 bases; nucleotides not matched to a gene: 12. CDR3 size: 16 residues. CDR3 nucleotide sequence: TGTGCCAGCAGCAACTTGGAGGGGGCGGTTGATGAAAAACTGTTTTTT. Amino acids: CASSNLEGAVDEKLFF.

The CDR3 region is CASSLRNTEAFF. CDR3 nucleotide sequence: TGTGCCAGCAGTTTACGGAACACTGAAGCTTTCTTT. V is TRBV28 and J is TRBJ1-1; D is undetermined. V shed 2 bases and J shed 1 base, with 2 bases lying between them. From germline, CDR1 is MDHEN and CDR2 SYDVKM. CDR3 length equals 12 residues.

In this sample, this clone turned up once. V and J are TRBV2 and TRBJ1-5; D is possibly TRBD1 (6 bases). Germline V gene lookup returns CDR1 SNHLY and CDR2 FYNNEI. V was clipped by 11 bases and J by 5 bases, with 16 bases between them. The CDR3 consists of 13 residues. The CDR3 sequence: CAGSRDTDQPQHF. CDR3 in DNA: TGTGCCGGCTCCCGGGACACTGATCAGCCCCAGCATTTT.

The chain employs TRBV2 and TRBJ2-1, with TRBD2 matching over 10 bases. Germline trimming cut 8 bases from V and 15 bases from J; bases unmatched to any gene: 7. This CDR3 has 11 residues. CDR1 SNHLY and CDR2 FYNNEI come from the germline V gene. The CDR3 coding sequence is TGTGCCAGCCGTCTAGCGGGAGATGGGTTCTTC. This translates into CASRLAGDGFF.

This chain uses TRBV27 with TRBJ2-1; the D call may be TRBD1 or TRBD2 (5 bases each). The CDR3 is 12 amino acids. The ends were cut back, 2 bases at V and 11 bases at J, with 10 bases in the middle. The germline V gene encodes CDR1 MNHEY and CDR2 SMNVEV (reference sequence). CDR3 residues: CASSLPGTQQFF. Written as DNA, the CDR3 is TGTGCCAGCAGTTTACCCGGGACCCAGCAGTTCTTC.

This clone was counted between two and nine times. This rearrangement joins TRBV5-1 to TRBJ1-1; D unresolved. In germline, CDR1 is SGHRS, CDR2 YFSETQ. The CDR3 is 13 residues long. The V and J ends lost 4 bases and 9 bases respectively, with 16 bases between them. For the CDR3, the DNA is TGCGCCAGCAGCCCGAAAGGAGAAATTAAAGCTTTCTTT. It codes for CASSPKGEIKAFF.

The J gene is TRBJ2-1, the V gene TRBV5-1; 7 nucleotides align to TRBD1. Germline V gives CDR1 SGHRS, CDR2 YFSETQ. There are 14 residues in the CDR3. The J segment lost 5 bases and the V segment lost 4 bases, leaving 6 bases of the junction unmatched. CDR3 nucleotides: TGCGCCAGCAGCCCAGGGGACAGAAACAATGAGCAGTTCTTC. The encoded protein is CASSPGDRNNEQFF.

In the case of this clone: Additional DNA sequences in this sample encode the identical CDR3. The rearrangement joins TRBV28 to TRBJ2-7; D not certain. Germline V gene lookup returns CDR1 MDHEN and CDR2 SYDVKM. V shed 6 bases and J shed 3 bases, with 9 bases lying between them. This CDR3 contains 12 residues. This CDR3 reads CASRTYSYEQYF. The CDR3 nucleotides read TGTGCCAGCAGAACTTACAGCTACGAGCAGTACTTC.

Notes on this clone: This sample also contains other DNA sequences that code for the same CDR3. This chain joins TRBV28 and TRBJ2-7; D gene ambiguous. There are 12 residues in the CDR3. Germline assignment: CDR1 MDHEN and CDR2 SYDVKM. Trimming left V 3 bases short and J 3 bases short, with 6 bases between. The CDR3 loop is CASSLTGYEQYF. The CDR3 bases are TGTGCCAGCAGTTTGACTGGCTACGAGCAGTACTTC.

The V call is TRBV21-1, the J call TRBJ2-2; no DNA check was done on the table's D call, TRBD1. TRBV21-1 is deemed a pseudogene. This CDR3 spans 16 amino acids. CDR3 sequence (DNA): TGTGCCAGCAGCGGGAGACAGGGCGGTGACACCGGGGAGCTGTTTTTT. As protein: CASSGRQGGDTGELFF.

Only a few counts were recorded for this clone. The V gene is TRBV27, the J gene TRBJ2-7, with 8 nucleotides matching TRBD2. The germline V gene encodes CDR1 MNHEY and CDR2 SMNVEV (reference sequence). J was trimmed by 4 bases and V by 5 bases; bases with no gene match: 4. The CDR3 has 13 residues. In DNA, the CDR3 is TGTGCCAGCAGTAGACTAGCGTCGTACGAGCAGTACTTC. Its protein is CASSRLASYEQYF.

The V and J genes are TRBV7-9 and TRBJ1-5; unclear D gene. Trimming removed 3 bases at V and 4 bases at J, with 4 bases between. The germline V gene has CDR1 SEHNR and CDR2 FQNEAQ (reference sequence). The CDR3 is made up of 12 amino acids. This CDR3 is CASSFGNQPQHF. CDR3 coding DNA: TGTGCCAGCAGCTTCGGGAATCAGCCCCAGCATTTT. The entire variable domain, with the rest obtained from reference TRBV7-9 and TRBJ1-5, is as follows: DTGVSQNPRHKITKRGQNVTFRCDPISEHNRLYWYRQTLGQGPEFLTYFQNEAQLEKSRLLSDRFSAERPKGSFSTLEIQRTEQGDSAMYLCASSFGNQPQHFGDGTRLSIL.

The CDR3 sequence is CASRAHYRGQETQYF. Written as DNA, the CDR3 is TGTGCCAGCCGAGCTCACTACCGAGGGCAAGAGACCCAGTACTTC. This chain connects TRBV28 to TRBJ2-5; the D gene is possibly TRBD2 (5 bases). CDR3 size: 15 residues. The germline V gene has CDR1 MDHEN and CDR2 SYDVKM. The V gene lost 8 bases and the J gene lost 2 bases, with 18 bases spanning the gap.

The CDR3 sequence is CASSEGGDSNQPQHF. Here the CDR3 DNA reads TGTGCCAGCAGTGAAGGGGGCGATAGCAATCAGCCCCAGCATTTT. V usage is TRBV2 and J usage is TRBJ1-5; perhaps TRBD1 as D (5 bases). Trimming shortened V by 1 base and J by 0 bases, and 7 bases separated the two germline ends. The CDR3 is made up of 15 amino acids. The germline V gene encodes CDR1 SNHLY and CDR2 FYNNEI.

This clone was recorded only once. This rearrangement joins TRBV15 to TRBJ2-4; TRBD2 agrees at 7 bases. CDR3 length: 14 amino acids. Per germline, CDR1 LNHNV and CDR2 YYDKDF (reference sequence). Trimming cost V 8 bases and J 9 bases; bases outside gene matches: 13. The CDR3 here is CATRGDSSAGIQYF. Here the CDR3 DNA reads TGTGCCACCCGGGGGGATAGCTCCGCAGGCATTCAGTACTTC. Together with reference TRBV15 and TRBJ2-4, the CDR3 gives the full variable domain: DAMVIQNPRYQVTQFGKPVTLSCSQTLNHNVMYWYQQKSSQAPKLLFHYYDKDFNNEADTPDNFQSRRPNTSFCFLDIRSPGLGDTAMYLCATRGDSSAGIQYFGAGTRLSVL.

The chain couples TRBV2 to TRBJ2-5; TRBD2 matches 10 bases. Unmatched junction bases numbered 9, after V lost 6 bases and J lost 2 bases. The germline gives CDR1 SNHLY, CDR2 FYNNEI. The CDR3 length is 16 residues. Written as DNA, the CDR3 is TGTGCCAGCAGAAAAGGACTAGCGGAACTACAAGAGACCCAGTACTTC. Amino acids: CASRKGLAELQETQYF.

The chain couples TRBV19 to TRBJ2-3, with TRBD2 matching over 8 bases. The J segment lost 5 bases and the V segment lost 3 bases, leaving 7 bases of the junction unmatched. This CDR3 has 15 residues. CDR1 LNHDA and CDR2 SQIVND come from the germline V gene (reference sequence). The CDR3, as DNA: TGTGCCAGTAGTATTCACGGGAGGGCCCAAGATACGCAGTATTTT. It specifies CASSIHGRAQDTQYF.

This rearrangement joins TRBV27 to TRBJ2-1; D is possibly TRBD1 (6 bases). The CDR3 consists of 13 residues. V shed 5 bases and J shed 12 bases, with 17 bases lying between them. The V gene's germline CDR1 is MNHEY and CDR2 SMNVEV (reference sequence). The CDR3 DNA is TGTGCCAGCAGTCCAGGGGATCGCTTTGGGCAGTTCTTC. Residues: CASSPGDRFGQFF.

The V call is TRBV7-9, the J call TRBJ1-2; D remains ambiguous. Germline V gene lookup returns CDR1 SEHNR and CDR2 FQNEAQ (reference sequence). CDR3 length equals 14 residues. The V end was cut by 2 bases, the J end by 2 bases, with 9 bases between. CDR3 protein: CASSLRAQNYGYTF. In DNA, the CDR3 is TGTGCCAGCAGCTTAAGAGCACAGAACTATGGCTACACCTTC.

This chain connects TRBV7-9 to TRBJ2-7, with TRBD2 matching 11 bases. J gave up 1 base and V 1 base, and 3 bases lay outside the gene matches. The CDR3 spans 16 residues. Germline CDR1 reads SEHNR; CDR2 reads FQNEAQ (reference sequence). CDR3 protein: CASSLVTSGKSYEQYF. The DNA for the CDR3 is TGTGCCAGCAGCTTAGTGACTAGCGGGAAGTCCTACGAGCAGTACTTC.

J is TRBJ1-1 and V is TRBV18; D unresolved. Trimming took 4 bases from V and 2 from J, leaving 11 bases between them. The length of the CDR3 is 14 residues. The germline V gene encodes CDR1 KGHSH and CDR2 LQKENI. CDR3 region: CASSLMTDNTEAFF. CDR3 DNA sequence: TGTGCCAGCTCACTGATGACGGATAACACTGAAGCTTTCTTT. The full variable domain, rest sourced from reference TRBV18 and TRBJ1-1, is NAGVMQNPRHLVRRRGQEARLRCSPMKGHSHVYWYRQLPEEGLKFMVYLQKENIIDESGMPKERFSAEFPKEGPSILRIQQVVRGDSAAYFCASSLMTDNTEAFFGQGTRLTVV.

The chain uses TRBV6-6 and TRBJ1-4; 10 bases fit TRBD1. The germline V gene has CDR1 MNHNY and CDR2 SVGAGI (reference sequence). V dropped 5 bases and J dropped 5; count of bases not matched to a gene: 5. The CDR3 is 15 amino acids. In DNA, the CDR3 is TGTGCCAGCAGTCCCCCGGGACAGGGGAATGAAAAACTGTTTTTT. Translated: CASSPPGQGNEKLFF.